In its sample, the clone carrying this T cell receptor beta chain was seen a few times. Original analysis: Amplification of reference gene primers was used by the study to estimate nucleated cell counts. Method: immunoSEQ multiplex PCR; TCRdb's copy keeps in-frame clones and lacks some. D and trimming were read from the DNA, whereas the V and J calls and clone size are those reported in that table. The profile shows 85,000 to 110,000 clones, 89% of them singletons. This CDR3 is 14 amino acids long. The V gene lost 3 bases and the J gene lost 7 bases, with 10 bases spanning the gap. In germline, CDR1 is MNHEY, CDR2 SMNVEV (reference sequence). This sample stems from a study of blood T cell repertoires in COVID-19. Study-wide context: Specimens from acute and convalescent COVID-19 originated in the United States, Italy and Spain.

The chain recombines TRBV27 with TRBJ1-6; D remains unclear. The clonotype originates from a woman between 55 and 75 years old with acute or convalescent COVID-19. The material sequenced was peripheral blood. This CDR3 is CASSLGQANSPLHF. The CDR3 DNA is TGTGCCAGCAGTTTGGGCCAGGCGAATTCACCCCTCCACTTT.